Described below is a single TCR beta chain sequence and its context. Germline CDR1 LNHDA, CDR2 SQIVND (reference sequence). The CDR3 covers 14 residues. V lost 5 bases and J 1 base, leaving 12 bases between the germline ends. As processed by the authors: Counts of nucleated cells, estimated from reference gene primer amplification, were obtained. The method was immunoSEQ multiplex PCR; TCRdb's version includes in-frame clones alone and lacks a portion of them. V and J calls plus clone size are reproduced from that table; the DNA served to infer D and trimming. The table includes about 140,000 clones, 88% detected once. The entry originates in a study of blood T cell repertoires in COVID-19. Study at large: From the United States, Italy and Spain came samples of acute and convalescent COVID-19. The analysed material was cDNA or gDNA that came from T cells, B-cell-depleted T cells, or PBMCs.

The receptor comes from a man in his sixties or seventies with acute or convalescent COVID-19. J is TRBJ2-7 and V is TRBV19; D might be TRBD2 (5 bases). Sequenced: peripheral blood. CDR3 bases: TGTGCCAGTAGTCTCCCCGGGAATTCCTACGAGCAGTACTTC. This gives the protein CASSLPGNSYEQYF.